The T cell receptor beta chain described here comes from a study of Ad26.COV2.S vaccination and SARS-CoV-2 variants. Study summary: The Ad26.COV2.S arm of the COV1001 trial was where the donor was placed. Study-wide results and limits: Substantial breadth was reportedly displayed by spike-specific CD8+ and CD4+ T cell responses after vaccination. Higher spike-specific TCR breadth was found in vaccine recipients than in placebo recipients.

CDR1 and CDR2 from the germline V gene are SEHNR and FQNEAQ (reference sequence). The V gene end was trimmed by 1 base and the J gene end by 4 bases; junction bases not matched to a gene: 4. CDR3 length equals 15 residues. The method was immunoSEQ multiplex PCR; TCRdb's version includes in-frame clones alone and lacks a portion of them. Among roughly 400,000 clones listed, 92% were seen once. As for this clone: Its antigen remains unknown.

This sample's treatment: around 19 received Ad26.COV2.S at low or high dose, single or two shots; about 5 received placebo; per-sample allocation not given. Material that was analyzed had been drawn on day 63 after the first vaccine or placebo injection. The TCR sequence derives from a person aged 18-65 years who received the Ad26.COV2.S COVID-19 vaccine or a placebo. The material sequenced was peripheral blood, taken in a trial of Ad26.COV2.S vaccine versus placebo. The chain uses TRBV7-9 and TRBJ2-7; 10 nucleotides agree with TRBD1. The CDR3 sequence: CASSLVSGQGYEQYF. The DNA for the CDR3 is TGTGCCAGCAGCTTAGTCTCGGGACAGGGGTACGAGCAGTACTTC.